Presented here are 16 T cell receptor beta chains from one specimen sequenced in a study of blood T cell repertoires in COVID-19. The assay was immunoSEQ multiplex PCR, and TCRdb's table has in-frame clones only and misses some. Of under 200,000 clones listed, approximately 84% are singletons. The sequencing sample was made of peripheral blood. These receptors were taken from a woman aged 80 or older with acute or convalescent COVID-19.

This clone has more than one count but fewer than ten. V usage is TRBV27 and J usage is TRBJ1-5; 10 bases match TRBD1. The V gene end was trimmed by 0 bases and the J gene end by 6 bases; junction bases not matched to a gene: 2. Germline V CDR1 and CDR2: MNHEY, SMNVEV (reference sequence). The CDR3 consists of 15 residues. CDR3 bases: TGTGCCAGCAGTTTATCTTGGACAGGGGGTCAGCCCCAGCATTTT. This gives the protein CASSLSWTGGQPQHF.

This clone has only a few counts. The chain is built from TRBV27 and TRBJ2-7, with 9 bases fitting TRBD1. The CDR3 totals 15 residues. Germline V CDR1 and CDR2: MNHEY, SMNVEV (reference sequence). The J segment lost 4 bases and the V segment lost 6 bases, leaving 10 bases of the junction unmatched. The CDR3: CASRVNRDRAYEQYF. CDR3 bases: TGTGCCAGCAGGGTGAACCGGGACAGGGCGTACGAGCAGTACTTC.

This chain joins TRBV7-2 and TRBJ2-3, with 10 bases matching TRBD2. CDR1 is SGHTA and CDR2 is FQGNSA in the germline V gene. The CDR3 is made up of 17 amino acids. V trimming: 1 base; J trimming: 4 bases; junction bases outside the gene matches: 8. This CDR3 reads CASSLGNLAGAADTQYF. The CDR3 nucleotides read TGTGCCAGCAGCTTAGGAAATCTAGCGGGAGCGGCAGATACGCAGTATTTT.

This clone was counted a single time. The genes are TRBV4-3 and TRBJ2-7; 8 bases match TRBD2. Looked up from germline, CDR1 is LGHNA and CDR2 is YSLEER. This CDR3 contains 15 residues. V was pared by 0 bases and J by 1 base, with 2 bases of the junction left unmatched. CDR3 sequence: CASSQEPSGSYEQYF. The CDR3 DNA follows: TGCGCCAGCAGCCAAGAGCCTAGCGGGTCCTACGAGCAGTACTTC.

This clone occurred a few times. The chain recombines TRBV28 with TRBJ1-1; 8 positions agree with TRBD1. V lost 7 bases, J lost 0 bases, and 7 bases stayed unmatched. Looked up from germline, CDR1 is MDHEN and CDR2 is SYDVKM. CDR3 length: 15 amino acids. The CDR3 sequence is CASNLSDRVNTEAFF. As DNA, the CDR3 is TGTGCCAGCAACCTCTCGGACAGGGTGAACACTGAAGCTTTCTTT.

CDR3 residues: CASSLAWGDQWTQYF. In DNA form, the CDR3 reads TGTGCCAGCAGCTTAGCGTGGGGAGACCAATGGACCCAGTACTTC. The chain uses TRBV7-9 and TRBJ2-5, with a possible D match to TRBD2 (5 bases). The CDR3 covers 15 residues. Per germline, CDR1 SEHNR and CDR2 FQNEAQ (reference sequence). V lost 0 bases and J lost 7, with 15 bases in between.

The V call is TRBV20-1, the J call TRBJ1-2; possibly TRBD1 for D (6 bases). V was shortened by 3 bases and J by 4 bases, with 12 bases between the two germline ends. Germline V gives CDR1 DFQATT, CDR2 SNEGSKA (reference sequence). CDR3 length equals 13 residues. CDR3 protein: CSASAARGYGYTF. The CDR3 region has the DNA TGCAGTGCTAGTGCCGCCAGGGGCTATGGCTACACCTTC.

The chain links TRBV7-2 to TRBJ1-1; no clear D gene. Germline loops: CDR1 SGHTA, CDR2 FQGNSA. The CDR3 covers 13 residues. V lost 3 bases, J lost 1 base, and 6 bases lay in between. The CDR3 coding sequence is TGTGCCAGCAGCTTTGACTGGAACACTGAAGCTTTCTTT. Its protein product is CASSFDWNTEAFF.

The V and J genes are TRBV7-3 and TRBJ2-2; 9 bases align to TRBD2. The CDR3 spans 17 residues. V lost 10 bases, J lost 0 bases, and 12 bases stayed unmatched. In germline, CDR1 is SGHTA, CDR2 FQGTGA. This CDR3 is CATRTLAGVANTGELFF. CDR3 in DNA: TGTGCCACCAGAACGTTAGCGGGAGTAGCGAACACCGGGGAGCTGTTTTTT. Drawing the rest from reference TRBV7-3 and TRBJ2-2, the complete variable domain is GAGVSQTPSNKVTEKGKYVELRCDPISGHTALYWYRQSLGQGPEFLIYFQGTGAADDSGLPNDRFFAVRPEGSVSTLKIQRTERGDSAVYLCATRTLAGVANTGELFFGEGSRLTVL.

The chain has TRBV5-6 and TRBJ1-2, with D perhaps TRBD1 (6 bases). Germline V gives CDR1 SGHDT, CDR2 YYEEEE. Trimming removed 3 bases at V and 9 bases at J, with 18 bases between. The CDR3 totals 14 residues. The CDR3 loop is CASSSPGTPNRYTF. The CDR3 coding sequence is TGTGCCAGCAGCTCCCCTGGGACACCAAATCGCTACACCTTC.

A remark on this clone: This specimen includes other DNA sequences encoding the same CDR3. The V and J genes are TRBV6-2 or TRBV6-3 and TRBJ1-2; the D is unclear. This CDR3 spans 14 amino acids. Between the trimmed V and J ends, which lost 4 bases and 6 bases, there was a span of 15 bases. Germline CDR1 and CDR2: MNHEY and SVGEGT. Here the CDR3 reads CASSSMTLTHGYTF. The CDR3 nucleotides read TGTGCCAGCAGTTCCATGACTTTAACTCATGGCTACACCTTC.

V usage is TRBV27 and J usage is TRBJ2-7, with 8 bases aligning to TRBD1. CDR3 length: 17 amino acids. The germline CDR1 and CDR2 sequences are MNHEY and SMNVEV (reference sequence). Unmatched junction bases numbered 9, after V lost 0 bases and J lost 2 bases. The CDR3 bases are TGTGCCAGCAGTTTATCCACAATTCAGGGGGCTCCCTACGAGCAGTACTTC. Translation gives CASSLSTIQGAPYEQYF.

The chain is built from TRBV7-6 and TRBJ1-3; D is unresolved. This CDR3 region has 15 residues. Per the germline V gene, CDR1 is SGHVS and CDR2 is FNYEAQ. Trimming pared 2 bases from V and 0 bases from J, leaving 8 bases between. As DNA, the CDR3 is TGTGCCAGCAGCTTAAGGAGAGGCTCTGGAAACACCATATATTTT. It is translated as CASSLRRGSGNTIYF.

This chain connects TRBV25-1 to TRBJ2-3; D perhaps matches TRBD1 (6 bases). From germline, CDR1 is MGHDK and CDR2 SYGVNS. This CDR3 has 13 residues. Trimming pared 5 bases from V and 4 bases from J, leaving 10 bases between. The CDR3 sequence is CASSYRVADTQYF. The CDR3 coding sequence is TGTGCCAGCAGTTACAGGGTGGCAGATACGCAGTATTTT.

J is TRBJ2-1 and V is TRBV6-4, with 14 nucleotides matching TRBD2. This CDR3 has 16 amino acids. Unmatched junction bases numbered 1, after V lost 0 bases and J lost 6 bases. Germline V gene data show CDR1 as MRHNA and CDR2 as SNTAGT. CDR3 amino acids: CASSDSGTSGSNEQFF. CDR3 in DNA: TGTGCCAGCAGTGACTCCGGGACTAGCGGGAGCAATGAGCAGTTCTTC.

This clone appeared a single time. The chain uses TRBV7-2 and TRBJ2-7, with 9 bases aligning to TRBD2. There are 15 residues in the CDR3. V lost 5 bases to trimming and J lost 4 bases; unmatched junction nucleotides: 9. The germline CDR1 and CDR2 sequences are SGHTA and FQGNSA. CDR3 coding DNA: TGTGCCAGCAGCATAGGAGCGGGAGGCCAATACGAGCAGTACTTC. Translation gives CASSIGAGGQYEQYF.